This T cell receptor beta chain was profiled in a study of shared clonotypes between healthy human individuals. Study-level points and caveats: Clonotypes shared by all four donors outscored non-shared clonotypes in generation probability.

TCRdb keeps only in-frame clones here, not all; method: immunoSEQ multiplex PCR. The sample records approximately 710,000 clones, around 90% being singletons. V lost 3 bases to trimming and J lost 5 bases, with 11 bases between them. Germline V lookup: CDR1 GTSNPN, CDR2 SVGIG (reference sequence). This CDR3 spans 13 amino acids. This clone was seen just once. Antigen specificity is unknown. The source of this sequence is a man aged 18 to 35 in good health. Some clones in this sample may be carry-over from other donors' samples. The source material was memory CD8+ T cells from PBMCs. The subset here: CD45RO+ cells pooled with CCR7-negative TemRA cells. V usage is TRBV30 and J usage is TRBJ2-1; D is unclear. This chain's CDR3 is CAWRLVGHNEQFF. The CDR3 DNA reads TGTGCCTGGAGGCTAGTTGGGCACAATGAGCAGTTCTTC.